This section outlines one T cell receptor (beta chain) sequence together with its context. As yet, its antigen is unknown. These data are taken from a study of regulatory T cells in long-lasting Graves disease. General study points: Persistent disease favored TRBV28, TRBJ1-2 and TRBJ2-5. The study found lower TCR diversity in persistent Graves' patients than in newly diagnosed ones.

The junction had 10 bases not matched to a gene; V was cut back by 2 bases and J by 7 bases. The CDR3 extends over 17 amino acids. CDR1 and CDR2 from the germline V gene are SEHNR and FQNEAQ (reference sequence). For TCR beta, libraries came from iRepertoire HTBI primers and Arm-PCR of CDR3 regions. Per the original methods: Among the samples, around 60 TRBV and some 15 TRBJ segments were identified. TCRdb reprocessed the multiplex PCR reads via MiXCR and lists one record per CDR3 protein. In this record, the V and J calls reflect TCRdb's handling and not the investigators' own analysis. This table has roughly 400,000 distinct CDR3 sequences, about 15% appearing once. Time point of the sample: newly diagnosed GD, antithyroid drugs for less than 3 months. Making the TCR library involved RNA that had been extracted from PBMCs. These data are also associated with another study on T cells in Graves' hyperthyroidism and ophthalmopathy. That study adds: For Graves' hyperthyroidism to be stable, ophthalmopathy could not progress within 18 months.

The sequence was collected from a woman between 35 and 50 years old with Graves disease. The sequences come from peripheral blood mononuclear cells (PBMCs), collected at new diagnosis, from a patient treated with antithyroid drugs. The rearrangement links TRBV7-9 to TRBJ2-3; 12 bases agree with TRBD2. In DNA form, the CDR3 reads TGTGCCAGCAGCTTATTTCGTACTAGCGGGAGGTCCCATACGCAGTATTTT. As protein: CASSLFRTSGRSHTQYF.